This is a list of T cell receptor beta chains from one sample in a study of shared clonotypes between healthy human individuals. TCRdb keeps only in-frame clones here, not all; method: immunoSEQ multiplex PCR. Of some 660,000 clones detected, less than 80% appear once; the ten largest clones hold roughly 2%. The sequenced sample was memory CD4+ T cells sorted from blood. Source of these receptors: a woman in her 30s in good health. The CDR3 runs from the conserved cysteine through the conserved F or W. The order of the fields is CDR3 DNA, CDR3 protein, D gene, J gene, V gene, clone size. A D gene is named only where the DNA matches it firmly. Expanded clones get a size class; other rows say once, few or many, or leave the size out.

TGTGCCAGCAGCTTAGGGACAGGGGTGAGAGAAGCTTTCTTT | CASSLGTGVREAFF | TRBD1 | TRBJ1-1 | TRBV7-9 | -
TGTGCCAGCAGCAAAGAGGGAGCTTCCTACGAGCAGTACTTC | CASSKEGASYEQYF | - | TRBJ2-7 | TRBV21-1 | many
TGTGCCACCAGCAGAGGACTAGCGGGTAGCTCCTACGAGCAGTACTTC | CATSRGLAGSSYEQYF | TRBD2 | TRBJ2-7 | TRBV15 | -
TGCGCCAGCAGCTTGGAGGTCGGTAAATATGGCTACACCTTC | CASSLEVGKYGYTF | - | TRBJ1-2 | TRBV5-1 | -
TGTGCCAGCAGTTTCCGGCCGGGGGCTACCTACGAGCAGTACTTC | CASSFRPGATYEQYF | - | TRBJ2-7 | TRBV27 | -
TGTGCCAGCAAGATGAATGCCGAGCAGTACTTC | CASKMNAEQYF | - | TRBJ2-7 | TRBV28 | -
TGTGCCAGCAGCGGTAGGGCTAGCGGGAGTCCCCCCTCGGGTGAGCAGTTCTTC | CASSGRASGSPPSGEQFF | TRBD2 | TRBJ2-1 | TRBV9 | -
TGTGCCAGCAGTCTCGGGGTCGGGACAATGCGGGATCAGCCCCAGCATTTT | CASSLGVGTMRDQPQHF | - | TRBJ1-5 | TRBV27 | -
TGTGCCAGTAGCCCTAGCGGGAGCTTCTATGAGCAGTTCTTC | CASSPSGSFYEQFF | TRBD2 | TRBJ2-1 | TRBV19 | -
TGTGCCACCACCTTGGGGACAGAACTTTACAAGACCCAGTACTTC | CATTLGTELYKTQYF | TRBD1 | TRBJ2-5 | TRBV15 | -
TGTGCCAGCAGTGAAACCTGGGGAGCTGGGGCCAACGTCCTGACTTTC | CASSETWGAGANVLTF | - | TRBJ2-6 | TRBV2 | -
TGCGCCAGCAGCCAAGGAACTAGCGGGAGGTCGGATGAGCAGTTCTTC | CASSQGTSGRSDEQFF | TRBD2 | TRBJ2-1 | TRBV4-1 | many
TGCAGTGCTCGGAGCAATCAGCCCCAGCATTTT | CSARSNQPQHF | - | TRBJ1-5 | TRBV20-1 | -
TGTGCCAGCAGTTTCTCCCGCCAAATGAACACTGAAGCTTTCTTT | CASSFSRQMNTEAFF | - | TRBJ1-1 | TRBV27 | -
TGTGCCAGCAGCCAAGGGGCTAGCGGGAGCTACGAGCAGTACTTC | CASSQGASGSYEQYF | TRBD2 | TRBJ2-7 | TRBV5-4 | few
TGTGCCAGCAGCTCGAAAATTACCGGGACTACTAATGAAAAACTGTTTTTT | CASSSKITGTTNEKLFF | - | TRBJ1-4 | TRBV5-5 | -
TGTGCCATCAGAACCCCTAAGGCGAGCGCCGACTCCTACGAGCAGTACTTC | CAIRTPKASADSYEQYF | - | TRBJ2-7 | TRBV10-3 | -
TGTGCCAGCCCGGCAGGGGGCCGGACTGAAGCTTTCTTT | CASPAGGRTEAFF | TRBD1 | TRBJ1-1 | TRBV6-1 | -